There are a few counts of the clone carrying this TCR beta chain. The sample is drawn from a study of blood T cells in healthy people across ages. Trimming at V came to 3 bases and at J to 0 bases, leaving 3 bases not matched to a gene. CDR1 is DFQATT, CDR2 SNEGSKA, per germline (reference sequence). The CDR3 runs 14 residues. Primed by a sample-barcoded 5' primer and a J-beta primer mix, a second PCR proceeded for about 6 to 11 cycles. MiXCR, applied by TCRdb to the 5' RACE reads, yields one record per CDR3 protein. The table has 1.2 million to 1.5 million distinct CDR3 sequences, around 55% seen once.

This receptor was taken from a man aged 18 to 29 in good health. This chain connects TRBV20-1 to TRBJ2-7, with 9 bases identical to TRBD2. Sequenced material: blood. The CDR3 reads CSASRLAASYEQYF. The CDR3 DNA is TGCAGTGCTAGTCGACTAGCGGCCTCCTACGAGCAGTACTTC.